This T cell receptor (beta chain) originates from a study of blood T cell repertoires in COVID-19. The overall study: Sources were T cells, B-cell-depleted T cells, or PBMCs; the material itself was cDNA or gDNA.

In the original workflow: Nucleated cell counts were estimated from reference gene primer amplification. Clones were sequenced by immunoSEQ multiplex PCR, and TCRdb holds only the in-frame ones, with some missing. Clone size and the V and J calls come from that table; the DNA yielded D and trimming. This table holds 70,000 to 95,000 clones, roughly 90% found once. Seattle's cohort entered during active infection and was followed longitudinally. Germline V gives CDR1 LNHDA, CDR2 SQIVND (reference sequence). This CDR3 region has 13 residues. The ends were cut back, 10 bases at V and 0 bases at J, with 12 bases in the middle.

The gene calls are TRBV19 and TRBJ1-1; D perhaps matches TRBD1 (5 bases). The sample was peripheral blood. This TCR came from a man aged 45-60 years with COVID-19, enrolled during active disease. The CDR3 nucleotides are TGTGCCACCGTGGGGGGGGTGAACACTGAAGCTTTCTTT. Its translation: CATVGGVNTEAFF.